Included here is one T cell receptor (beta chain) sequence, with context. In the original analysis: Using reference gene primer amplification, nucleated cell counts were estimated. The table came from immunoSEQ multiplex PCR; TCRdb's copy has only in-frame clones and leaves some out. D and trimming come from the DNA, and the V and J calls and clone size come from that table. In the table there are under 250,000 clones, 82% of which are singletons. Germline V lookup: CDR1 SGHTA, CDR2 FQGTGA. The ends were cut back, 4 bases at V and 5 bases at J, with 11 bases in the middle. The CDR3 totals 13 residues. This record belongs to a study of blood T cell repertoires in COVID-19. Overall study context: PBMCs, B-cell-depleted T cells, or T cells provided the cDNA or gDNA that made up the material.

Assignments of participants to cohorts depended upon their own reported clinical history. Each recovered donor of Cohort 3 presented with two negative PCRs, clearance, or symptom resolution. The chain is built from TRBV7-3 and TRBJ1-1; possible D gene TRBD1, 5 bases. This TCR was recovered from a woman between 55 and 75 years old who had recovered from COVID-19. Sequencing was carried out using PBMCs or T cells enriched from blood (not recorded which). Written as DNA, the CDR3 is TGTGCCAGCAGCTCAGGGATTTGGACTGAAGCTTTCTTT. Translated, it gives CASSSGIWTEAFF.